Below, 21 T cell receptor beta chains from the same sample are listed, as sequenced in a study of control samples from healthy donors and cancer patients. Clones were read by immunoSEQ multiplex PCR, and TCRdb kept only the in-frame ones, dropping some. Here the sample spans under 300,000 clones, about 80% being singletons. The sample consisted of PBMCs. The receptors derive from a woman aged 55-70 years with lung cancer.

V usage is TRBV5-4 and J usage is TRBJ2-6; 12 nucleotides line up with TRBD1. The CDR3 is made up of 16 amino acids. Unmatched junction bases numbered 1, after V lost 4 bases and J lost 2 bases. The germline CDR1 and CDR2 sequences are SGHNT and YYREEE (reference sequence). DNA of the CDR3: TGTGCCAGCAGCGGGACAGGGGGCACTGGGGCCAACGTCCTGACTTTC. Amino acid sequence: CASSGTGGTGANVLTF.

The gene calls are TRBV12-3 or TRBV12-4 and TRBJ1-4; 9 bases match TRBD1. The CDR3 consists of 12 residues. V gave up 7 bases and J gave up 6 bases; unmatched junction bases: 0. CDR3 in DNA: TGTGCCAGCAACAGGGGGCATGAAAAACTGTTTTTT. Protein sequence: CASNRGHEKLFF.

The chain carries TRBV5-1 and TRBJ1-5; TRBD1 is a possible D gene (6 bases). There are 15 residues in the CDR3. V was cut by 1 base and J by 7 bases, with 15 bases left in between. The germline V gene has CDR1 SGHRS and CDR2 YFSETQ. CDR3 bases: TGCGCCAGCAGCTTGTTAGGGGGGTTGGGACAGCCCCAGCATTTT. This encodes CASSLLGGLGQPQHF.

The chain recombines TRBV5-1 with TRBJ1-2, with D tentatively TRBD1 (6 bases). Trimming took off 1 base at V and 3 bases at J, with 10 bases between the two ends. Germline-derived CDR1 and CDR2 are SGHRS and YFSETQ. The CDR3 has 14 residues. The CDR3 is CASSLSGGDYGYTF. DNA for the CDR3: TGCGCCAGCAGCTTGTCCGGGGGCGACTATGGCTACACCTTC.

The chain carries TRBV9 and TRBJ2-5; 8 nucleotides line up with TRBD1. J lost 2 bases, V lost 4 bases, and 4 bases had no gene match. CDR1 and CDR2 (germline): SGDLS, YYNGEE. This CDR3 comprises 14 residues. The CDR3 nucleotides read TGTGCCAGCAGCCCAGGACAGGGACAAGAGACCCAGTACTTC. This sequence encodes CASSPGQGQETQYF.

This clone has more than one count but fewer than ten. The chain recombines TRBV7-2 with TRBJ1-1; TRBD1 aligns across 9 bases. The germline CDR1 and CDR2 sequences are SGHTA and FQGNSA. Trimming took 5 bases from V and 6 from J; bases not matched to a gene: 4. This CDR3 is 13 amino acids long. The CDR3 region is CASSQQGASEAFF. For the CDR3, the DNA is TGTGCCAGCAGCCAACAGGGGGCATCTGAAGCTTTCTTT.

This clone has at least ten counts. The CDR3 DNA reads as TGTGCCAGCAGTGAAGTAGAAGAGACCCAGTACTTC. This translates into CASSEVEETQYF. The V and J genes are TRBV2 and TRBJ2-5, with D hard to call. Germline-derived CDR1 and CDR2 are SNHLY and FYNNEI. The CDR3 consists of 12 residues. V was cut by 1 base and J by 3 bases, with 3 bases left in between.

The chain couples TRBV5-1 to TRBJ1-1; D not certain. The CDR3 covers 13 residues. Germline CDR1 and CDR2: SGHRS and YFSETQ. V was clipped by 5 bases and J by 0 bases, with 8 bases between them. As DNA, the CDR3 is TGCGCCAGCAGAGGCACAATGAACACTGAAGCTTTCTTT. Translation gives CASRGTMNTEAFF. Complete variable domain (other parts from reference TRBV5-1 and TRBJ1-1): KAGVTQTPRYLIKTRGQQVTLSCSPISGHRSVSWYQQTPGQGLQFLFEYFSETQRNKGNFPGRFSGRQFSNSRSEMNVSTLELGDSALYLCASRGTMNTEAFFGQGTRLTVV.

This chain connects TRBV3-1 (or the pseudogene TRBV3-2) to TRBJ2-1, with 7 bases identical to TRBD2. This CDR3 is 13 amino acids long. Unmatched junction bases numbered 9, after V lost 4 bases and J lost 12 bases. Germline V CDR1 and CDR2: LGHDT, YNNKEL (reference sequence). The CDR3, as DNA: TGTGCCAGCAGCCGTTTGCGGGAGACTAGGCAGTTCTTC. This codes for CASSRLRETRQFF.

This chain connects TRBV27 to TRBJ2-7; no definite D call. Germline V gene data show CDR1 as MNHEY and CDR2 as SMNVEV (reference sequence). Trimming pared 5 bases from V and 1 base from J, leaving 21 bases between. CDR3 length: 17 amino acids. DNA of the CDR3: TGTGCCAGCAGTCCAATAGGACGTGGGTACAATTCCTACGAGCAGTACTTC. The encoded protein is CASSPIGRGYNSYEQYF.

The genes are TRBV7-9 and TRBJ2-1; D gene ambiguous. The germline V and J ends were trimmed by 5 bases and 0 bases, with 20 bases remaining between them. Germline V gene lookup returns CDR1 SEHNR and CDR2 FQNEAQ (reference sequence). The length of the CDR3 is 18 residues. The CDR3, as DNA: TGTGCCAGCAGCCGATCCGGGCTGGCGTTGAGCTCCTACAATGAGCAGTTCTTC. Amino acids: CASSRSGLALSSYNEQFF.

The chain is built from TRBV18 and TRBJ2-1; a possible D gene is TRBD1 (6 bases). Germline assignment: CDR1 KGHSH and CDR2 LQKENI. With 5 bases removed from V and 5 bases from J, the gap between germline ends came to 10 bases. The CDR3 length is 13 residues. CDR3 DNA sequence: TGTGCCAGCTCAACGACAGGAGACAATGAGCAGTTCTTC. Residues: CASSTTGDNEQFF.

This clone was seen only a few times. This chain connects TRBV7-9 to TRBJ2-7, with D unresolved. Per germline, CDR1 SEHNR and CDR2 FQNEAQ (reference sequence). The CDR3 totals 13 residues. Trimming removed 5 bases from V and 9 bases from J, with 17 bases in between. CDR3 loop: CASSLFHGTVQYF. CDR3 bases: TGTGCCAGCAGCCTCTTTCACGGTACCGTGCAGTACTTC.

This clone was observed a handful of times. The chain couples TRBV3-1 (or the pseudogene TRBV3-2) to TRBJ2-7; perhaps D is TRBD1 or TRBD2 (5 bases each). Looked up from germline, CDR1 is LGHDT and CDR2 is YNNKEL (reference sequence). The CDR3 extends over 14 amino acids. Trimming removed 0 bases at V and 9 bases at J, with 15 bases between. The chain's CDR3 is CASSQDFRGGPQYF. The CDR3 region has the DNA TGTGCCAGCAGCCAAGATTTCCGTGGGGGACCGCAGTACTTC.

CDR3 DNA: TGTGCCAGCAGCTTACCAACAGGGGCCACTGAAGCTTTCTTT. It yields the protein CASSLPTGATEAFF. The rearrangement uses TRBV13 and TRBJ1-1; TRBD1 matches at 7 bases. V was clipped by 2 bases and J by 4 bases; unmatched bases: 4. Looked up from germline, CDR1 is PRHDT and CDR2 is FYEKMQ (reference sequence). The CDR3 is 14 amino acids.

V usage is TRBV14 and J usage is TRBJ2-2, with 7 nucleotides matching TRBD1. With 4 bases clipped from V and 0 bases from J, the junction kept 5 bases outside the gene matches. Germline V gene sequence: CDR1 SGHDN, CDR2 FVKESK. This CDR3 has 16 residues. This CDR3 is CASSLGQPTNTGELFF. The CDR3 DNA is TGTGCCAGCAGCCTGGGACAGCCAACGAACACCGGGGAGCTGTTTTTT.

The chain uses TRBV7-9 and TRBJ1-1; 7 bases are shared with TRBD1. The CDR3 is made up of 12 amino acids. After removal of 5 bases from V and 7 bases from J, the junction contained 4 bases not matched to a gene. Germline V gene data show CDR1 as SEHNR and CDR2 as FQNEAQ (reference sequence). CDR3 sequence reads: CASSARQGEAFF. CDR3 DNA sequence: TGTGCCAGCAGCGCTCGACAGGGTGAAGCTTTCTTT.

V is TRBV3-1 (or the pseudogene TRBV3-2) and J is TRBJ1-1, with D possibly TRBD1 on 5 matching bases. From germline, CDR1 is LGHDT and CDR2 YNNKEL (reference sequence). V shed 4 bases and J shed 0 bases, with 9 bases lying between them. The CDR3 spans 14 residues. The CDR3 region is CASSPTAMNTEAFF. DNA for the CDR3: TGTGCCAGCAGCCCGACAGCCATGAACACTGAAGCTTTCTTT.

The V gene is TRBV25-1, the J gene TRBJ1-2, with D uncertain. The germline V and J ends were trimmed by 5 bases and 9 bases, with 13 bases remaining between them. The germline V gene has CDR1 MGHDK and CDR2 SYGVNS. CDR3 size: 12 residues. In DNA form, the CDR3 reads TGTGCCAGCAGTTGGACGCTCGGTAGCTACACCTTC. This translates into CASSWTLGSYTF.

The chain joins TRBV18 to TRBJ1-6, with D uncertain. Germline V CDR1 and CDR2: KGHSH, LQKENI. There are 14 residues in the CDR3. Trimming removed 1 base at V and 9 bases at J, with 10 bases between. CDR3 DNA sequence: TGTGCCAGCTCACCACGTGGGGAAATTTCACCCCTCCACTTT. This translates into CASSPRGEISPLHF.

The chain carries TRBV5-5 and TRBJ1-1; TRBD1 is a possible D gene (5 bases). The CDR3 is 15 amino acids. Germline CDR1 is SGHKS and CDR2 is YYEKEE (reference sequence). Trimming shortened V by 0 bases and J by 4 bases, and 13 bases separated the two germline ends. CDR3 sequence: CASSLGVVGGTEAFF. CDR3 bases: TGTGCCAGCAGCTTGGGGGTTGTCGGGGGCACTGAAGCTTTCTTT.